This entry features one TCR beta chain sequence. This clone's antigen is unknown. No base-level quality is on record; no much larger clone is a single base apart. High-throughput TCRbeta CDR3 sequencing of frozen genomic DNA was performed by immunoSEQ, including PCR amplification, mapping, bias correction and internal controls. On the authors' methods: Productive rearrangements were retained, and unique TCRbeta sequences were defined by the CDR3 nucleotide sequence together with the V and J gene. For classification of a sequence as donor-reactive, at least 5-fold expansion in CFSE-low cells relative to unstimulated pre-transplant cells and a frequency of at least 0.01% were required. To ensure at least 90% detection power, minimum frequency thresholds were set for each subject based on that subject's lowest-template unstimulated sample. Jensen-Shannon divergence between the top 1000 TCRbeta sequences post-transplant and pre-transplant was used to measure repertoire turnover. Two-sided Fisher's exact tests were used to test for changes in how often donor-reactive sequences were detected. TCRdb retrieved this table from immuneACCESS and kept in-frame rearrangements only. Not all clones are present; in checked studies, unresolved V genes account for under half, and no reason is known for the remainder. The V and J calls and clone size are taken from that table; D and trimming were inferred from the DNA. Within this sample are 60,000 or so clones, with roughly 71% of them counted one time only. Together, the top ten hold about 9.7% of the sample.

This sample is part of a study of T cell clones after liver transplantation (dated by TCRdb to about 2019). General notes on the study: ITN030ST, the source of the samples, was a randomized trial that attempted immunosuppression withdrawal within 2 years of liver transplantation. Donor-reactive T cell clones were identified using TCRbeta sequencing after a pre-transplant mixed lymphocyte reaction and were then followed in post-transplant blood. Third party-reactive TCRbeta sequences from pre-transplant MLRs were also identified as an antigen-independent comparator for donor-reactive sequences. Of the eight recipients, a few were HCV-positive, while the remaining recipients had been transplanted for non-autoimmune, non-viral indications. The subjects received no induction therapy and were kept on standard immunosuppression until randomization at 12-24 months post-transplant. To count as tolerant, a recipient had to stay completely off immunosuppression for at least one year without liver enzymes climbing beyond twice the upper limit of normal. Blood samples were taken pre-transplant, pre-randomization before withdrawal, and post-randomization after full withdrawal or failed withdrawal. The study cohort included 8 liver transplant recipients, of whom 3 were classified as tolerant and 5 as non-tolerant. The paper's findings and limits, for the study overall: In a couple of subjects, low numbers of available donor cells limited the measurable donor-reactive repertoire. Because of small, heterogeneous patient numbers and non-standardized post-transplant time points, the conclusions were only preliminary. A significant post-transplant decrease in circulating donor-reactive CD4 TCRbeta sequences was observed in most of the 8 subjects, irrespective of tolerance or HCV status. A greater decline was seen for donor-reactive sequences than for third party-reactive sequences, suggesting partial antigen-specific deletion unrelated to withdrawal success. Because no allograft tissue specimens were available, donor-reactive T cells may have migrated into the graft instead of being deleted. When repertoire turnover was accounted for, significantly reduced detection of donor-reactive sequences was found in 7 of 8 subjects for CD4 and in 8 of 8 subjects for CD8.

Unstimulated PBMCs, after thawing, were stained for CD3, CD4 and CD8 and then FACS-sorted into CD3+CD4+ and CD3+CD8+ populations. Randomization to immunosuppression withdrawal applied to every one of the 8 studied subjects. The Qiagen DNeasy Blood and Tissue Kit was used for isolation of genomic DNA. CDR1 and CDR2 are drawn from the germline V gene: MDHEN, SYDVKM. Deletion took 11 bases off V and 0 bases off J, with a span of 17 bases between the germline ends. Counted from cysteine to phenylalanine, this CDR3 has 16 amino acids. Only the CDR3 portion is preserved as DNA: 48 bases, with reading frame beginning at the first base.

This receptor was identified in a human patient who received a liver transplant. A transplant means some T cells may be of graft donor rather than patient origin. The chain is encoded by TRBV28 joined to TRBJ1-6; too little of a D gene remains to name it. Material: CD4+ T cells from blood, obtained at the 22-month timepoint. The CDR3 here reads CASKEQRNSYNSPLHF. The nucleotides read TGTGCCTCAAAGGAGCAGCGAAACTCCTATAATTCACCCCTCCACTTT. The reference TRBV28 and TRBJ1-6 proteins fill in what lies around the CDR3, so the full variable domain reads DVKVTQSSRYLVKRTGEKVFLECVQDMDHENMFWYRQDPGLGLRLIYFSYDVKMKEKGDIPEGYSVSREKKERFSLILESASTNQTSMYLCASKEQRNSYNSPLHFGNGTRLTVT.